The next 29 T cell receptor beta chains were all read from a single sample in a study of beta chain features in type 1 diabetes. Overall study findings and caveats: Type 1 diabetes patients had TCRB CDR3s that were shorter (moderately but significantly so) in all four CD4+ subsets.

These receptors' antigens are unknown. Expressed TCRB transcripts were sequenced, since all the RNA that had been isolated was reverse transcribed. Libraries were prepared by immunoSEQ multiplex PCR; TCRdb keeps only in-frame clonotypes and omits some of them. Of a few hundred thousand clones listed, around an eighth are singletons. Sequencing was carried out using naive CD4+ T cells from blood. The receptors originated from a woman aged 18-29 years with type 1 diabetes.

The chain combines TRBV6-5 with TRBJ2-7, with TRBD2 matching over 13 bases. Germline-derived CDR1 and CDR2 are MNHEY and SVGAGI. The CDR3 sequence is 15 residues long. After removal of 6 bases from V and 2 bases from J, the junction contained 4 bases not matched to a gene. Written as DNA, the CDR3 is TGTGCCAGCAGCCGACTAGCGGGAGGAGCCTACGAGCAGTACTTC. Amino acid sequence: CASSRLAGGAYEQYF.

The CDR3 bases are TGTGCCAGTAGTACGACTAGCGGGAGTTGGAATGAGCAGTTCTTC. Its protein product is CASSTTSGSWNEQFF. The chain links TRBV19 to TRBJ2-1, with TRBD2 matching over 12 bases. CDR1 and CDR2 from the germline V gene are LNHDA and SQIVND (reference sequence). CDR3 size: 15 residues. V lost 4 bases, J lost 7 bases, and 5 bases stayed unmatched. The complete variable domain, with remaining parts taken from reference TRBV19 and TRBJ2-1, reads DGGITQSPKYLFRKEGQNVTLSCEQNLNHDAMYWYRQDPGQGLRLIYYSQIVNDFQKGDIAEGYSVSREKKESFPLTVTSAQKNPTAFYLCASSTTSGSWNEQFFGPGTRLTVL.

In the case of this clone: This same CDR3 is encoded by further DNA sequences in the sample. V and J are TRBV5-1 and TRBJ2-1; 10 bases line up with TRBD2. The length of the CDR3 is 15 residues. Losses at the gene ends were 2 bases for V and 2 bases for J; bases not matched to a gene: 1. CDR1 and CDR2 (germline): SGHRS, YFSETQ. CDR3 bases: TGCGCCAGCAGCTTACTAGCGGGGCCCTACAATGAGCAGTTCTTC. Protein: CASSLLAGPYNEQFF. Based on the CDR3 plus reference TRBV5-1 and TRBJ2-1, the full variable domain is KAGVTQTPRYLIKTRGQQVTLSCSPISGHRSVSWYQQTPGQGLQFLFEYFSETQRNKGNFPGRFSGRQFSNSRSEMNVSTLELGDSALYLCASSLLAGPYNEQFFGPGTRLTVL.

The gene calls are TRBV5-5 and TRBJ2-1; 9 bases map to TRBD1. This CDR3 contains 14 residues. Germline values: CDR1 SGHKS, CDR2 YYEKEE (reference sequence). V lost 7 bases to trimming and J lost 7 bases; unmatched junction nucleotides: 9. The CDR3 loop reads CASGRTGAGNEQFF. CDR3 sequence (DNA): TGTGCCAGCGGCAGGACAGGGGCGGGGAATGAGCAGTTCTTC. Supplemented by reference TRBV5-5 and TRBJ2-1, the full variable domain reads DAGVTQSPTHLIKTRGQQVTLRCSPISGHKSVSWYQQVLGQGPQFIFQYYEKEERGRGNFPDRFSARQFPNYSSELNVNALLLGDSALYLCASGRTGAGNEQFFGPGTRLTVL.

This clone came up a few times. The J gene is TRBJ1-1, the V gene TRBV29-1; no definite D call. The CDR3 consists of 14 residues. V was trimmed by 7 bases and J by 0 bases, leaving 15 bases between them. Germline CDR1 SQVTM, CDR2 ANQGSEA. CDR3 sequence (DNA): TGCAGCGGCATGGGAGCCCCCCTGAACACTGAAGCTTTCTTT. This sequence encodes CSGMGAPLNTEAFF.

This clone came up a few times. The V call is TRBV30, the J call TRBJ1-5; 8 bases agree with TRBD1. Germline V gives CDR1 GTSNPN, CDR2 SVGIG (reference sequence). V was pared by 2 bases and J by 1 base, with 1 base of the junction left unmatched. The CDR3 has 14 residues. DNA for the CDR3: TGTGCCTGGAGTTCAGGGGGCAGCAATCAGCCCCAGCATTTT. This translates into CAWSSGGSNQPQHF.

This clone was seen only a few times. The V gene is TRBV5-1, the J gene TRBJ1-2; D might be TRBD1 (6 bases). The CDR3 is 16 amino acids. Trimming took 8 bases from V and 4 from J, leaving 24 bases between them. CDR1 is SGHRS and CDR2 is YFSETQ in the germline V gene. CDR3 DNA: TGCGCCAGTTCCATTCGATTTCTGGGACAAGCCTATGGCTACACCTTC. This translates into CASSIRFLGQAYGYTF.

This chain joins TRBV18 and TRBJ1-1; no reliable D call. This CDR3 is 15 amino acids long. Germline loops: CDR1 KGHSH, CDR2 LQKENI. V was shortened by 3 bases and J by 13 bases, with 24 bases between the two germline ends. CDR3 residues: CASSPLLAGSLKLFF. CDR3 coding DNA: TGTGCCAGCTCACCCCTGCTGGCAGGTTCCCTCAAGCTTTTCTTT. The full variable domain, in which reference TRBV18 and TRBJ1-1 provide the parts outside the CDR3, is NAGVMQNPRHLVRRRGQEARLRCSPMKGHSHVYWYRQLPEEGLKFMVYLQKENIIDESGMPKERFSAEFPKEGPSILRIQQVVRGDSAAYFCASSPLLAGSLKLFFGQGTRLTVV.

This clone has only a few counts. CDR3 sequence (DNA): TGTGCCACCAGCAGACCAGGGATTTACAATGAGCAGTTCTTC. Residues: CATSRPGIYNEQFF. The V and J genes are TRBV15 and TRBJ2-1; possibly TRBD1 for D (5 bases). V was shortened by 2 bases and J by 4 bases, with 9 bases between the two germline ends. The CDR3 loop spans 14 amino acids. In germline, CDR1 is LNHNV, CDR2 YYDKDF (reference sequence). Looking up the rest from reference TRBV15 and TRBJ2-1 gives the full variable domain: DAMVIQNPRYQVTQFGKPVTLSCSQTLNHNVMYWYQQKSSQAPKLLFHYYDKDFNNEADTPDNFQSRRPNTSFCFLDIRSPGLGDTAMYLCATSRPGIYNEQFFGPGTRLTVL.

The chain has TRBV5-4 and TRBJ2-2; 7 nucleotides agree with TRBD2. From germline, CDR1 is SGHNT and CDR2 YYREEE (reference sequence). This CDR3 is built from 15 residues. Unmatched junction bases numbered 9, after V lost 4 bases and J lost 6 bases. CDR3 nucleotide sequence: TGTGCCAGCAGCCGGACTAGTAGGCCTTCCGGGGAGCTGTTTTTT. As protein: CASSRTSRPSGELFF.

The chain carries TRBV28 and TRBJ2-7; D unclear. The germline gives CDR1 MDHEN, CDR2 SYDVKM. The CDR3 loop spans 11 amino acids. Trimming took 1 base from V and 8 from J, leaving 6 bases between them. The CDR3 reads CASSLSVKQYF. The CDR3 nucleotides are TGTGCCAGCAGTTTATCGGTAAAGCAGTACTTC.

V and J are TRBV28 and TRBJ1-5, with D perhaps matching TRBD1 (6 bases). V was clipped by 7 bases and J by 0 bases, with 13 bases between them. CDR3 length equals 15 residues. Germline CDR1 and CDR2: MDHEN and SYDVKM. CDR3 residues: CASITPGDSNQPQHF. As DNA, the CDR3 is TGTGCCAGCATTACTCCAGGGGATAGCAATCAGCCCCAGCATTTT.

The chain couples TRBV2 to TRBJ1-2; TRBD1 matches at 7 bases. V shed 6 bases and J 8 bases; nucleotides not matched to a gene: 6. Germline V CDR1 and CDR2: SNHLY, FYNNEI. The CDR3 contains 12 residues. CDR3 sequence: CASRDDRDGYTF. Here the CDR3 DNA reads TGTGCCAGCAGAGATGACAGGGACGGCTACACCTTC.

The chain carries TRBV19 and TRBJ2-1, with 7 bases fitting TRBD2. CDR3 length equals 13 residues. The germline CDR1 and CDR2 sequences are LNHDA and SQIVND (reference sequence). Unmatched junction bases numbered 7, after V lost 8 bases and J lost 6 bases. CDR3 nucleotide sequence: TGTGCCAGTGGCCGGGACTATGTCAATGAGCAGTTCTTC. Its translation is CASGRDYVNEQFF.

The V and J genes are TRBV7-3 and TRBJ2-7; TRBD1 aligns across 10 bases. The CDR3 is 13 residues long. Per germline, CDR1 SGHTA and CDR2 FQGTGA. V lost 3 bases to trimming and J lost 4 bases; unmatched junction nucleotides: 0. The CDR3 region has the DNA TGTGCCAGCAGCTTGGACAGGGGGTACGAGCAGTACTTC. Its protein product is CASSLDRGYEQYF.

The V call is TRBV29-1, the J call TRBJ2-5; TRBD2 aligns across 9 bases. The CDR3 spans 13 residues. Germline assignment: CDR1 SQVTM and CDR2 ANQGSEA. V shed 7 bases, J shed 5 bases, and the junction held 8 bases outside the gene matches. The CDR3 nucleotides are TGCAGCGCCGAGGGTGCGGGAGGGGAGACCCAGTACTTC. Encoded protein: CSAEGAGGETQYF.

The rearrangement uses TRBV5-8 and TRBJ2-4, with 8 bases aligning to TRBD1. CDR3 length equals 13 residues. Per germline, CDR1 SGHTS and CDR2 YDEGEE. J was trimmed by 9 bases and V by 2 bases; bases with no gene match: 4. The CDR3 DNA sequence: TGTGCCAGCAGCTTCAACAGGGGGTCCATTCAGTACTTC. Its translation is CASSFNRGSIQYF.

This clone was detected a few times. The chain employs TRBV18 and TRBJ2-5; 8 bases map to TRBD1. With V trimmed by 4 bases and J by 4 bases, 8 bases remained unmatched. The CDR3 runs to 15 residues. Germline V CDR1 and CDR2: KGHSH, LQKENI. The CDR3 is CASSLQTGVVETQYF. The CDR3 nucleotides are TGTGCCAGCTCACTCCAGACAGGGGTTGTAGAGACCCAGTACTTC.

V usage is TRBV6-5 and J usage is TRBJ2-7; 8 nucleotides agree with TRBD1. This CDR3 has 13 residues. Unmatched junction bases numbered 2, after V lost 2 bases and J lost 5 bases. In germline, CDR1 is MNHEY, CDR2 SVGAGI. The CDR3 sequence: CASSYDRGHEQYV. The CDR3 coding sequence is TGTGCCAGCAGTTACGACAGGGGACACGAGCAGTACGTC.

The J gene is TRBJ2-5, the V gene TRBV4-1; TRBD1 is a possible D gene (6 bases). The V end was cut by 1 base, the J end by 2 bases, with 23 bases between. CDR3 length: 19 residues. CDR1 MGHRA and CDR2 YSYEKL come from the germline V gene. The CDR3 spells CASSQVPSRGRLGQETQYF. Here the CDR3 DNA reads TGCGCCAGCAGCCAAGTTCCCTCCAGGGGTCGCCTGGGGCAAGAGACCCAGTACTTC.

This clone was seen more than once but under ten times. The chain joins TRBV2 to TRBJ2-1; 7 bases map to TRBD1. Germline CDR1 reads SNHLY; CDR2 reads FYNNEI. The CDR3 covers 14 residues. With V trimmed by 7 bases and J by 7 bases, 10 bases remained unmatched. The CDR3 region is CASTRDRSWNEQFF. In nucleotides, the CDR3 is TGTGCCAGCACTAGGGACAGATCGTGGAATGAGCAGTTCTTC.

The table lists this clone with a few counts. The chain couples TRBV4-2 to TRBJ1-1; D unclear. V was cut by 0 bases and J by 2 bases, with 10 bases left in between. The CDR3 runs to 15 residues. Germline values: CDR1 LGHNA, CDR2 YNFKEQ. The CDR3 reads CASSQDLVRNTEAFF. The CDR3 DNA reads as TGTGCCAGCAGCCAAGATCTCGTCAGAAACACTGAAGCTTTCTTT.

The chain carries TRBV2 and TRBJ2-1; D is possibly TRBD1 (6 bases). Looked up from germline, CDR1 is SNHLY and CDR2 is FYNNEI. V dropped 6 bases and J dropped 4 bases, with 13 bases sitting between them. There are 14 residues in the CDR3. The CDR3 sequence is CASRGARSYNEQFF. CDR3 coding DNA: TGTGCCAGCAGGGGGGCCAGGTCATACAATGAGCAGTTCTTC. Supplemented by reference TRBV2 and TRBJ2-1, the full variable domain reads EPEVTQTPSHQVTQMGQEVILRCVPISNHLYFYWYRQILGQKVEFLVSFYNNEISEKSEIFDDQFSVERPDGSNFTLKIRSTKLEDSAMYFCASRGARSYNEQFFGPGTRLTVL.

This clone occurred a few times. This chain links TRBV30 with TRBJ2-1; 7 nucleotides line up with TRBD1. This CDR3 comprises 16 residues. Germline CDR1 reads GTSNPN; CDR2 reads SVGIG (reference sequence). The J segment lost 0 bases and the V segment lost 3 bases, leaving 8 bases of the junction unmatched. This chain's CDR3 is CAWRLGGRSSYNEQFF. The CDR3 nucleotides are TGTGCCTGGAGACTAGGGGGCAGGAGCTCCTACAATGAGCAGTTCTTC.

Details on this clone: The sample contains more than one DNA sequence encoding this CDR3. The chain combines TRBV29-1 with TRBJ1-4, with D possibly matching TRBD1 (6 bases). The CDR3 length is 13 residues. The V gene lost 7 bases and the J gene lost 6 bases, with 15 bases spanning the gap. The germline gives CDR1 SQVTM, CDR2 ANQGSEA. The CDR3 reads CSAHRDGDEKLFF. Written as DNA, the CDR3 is TGCAGCGCCCACAGGGATGGCGATGAAAAACTGTTTTTT.

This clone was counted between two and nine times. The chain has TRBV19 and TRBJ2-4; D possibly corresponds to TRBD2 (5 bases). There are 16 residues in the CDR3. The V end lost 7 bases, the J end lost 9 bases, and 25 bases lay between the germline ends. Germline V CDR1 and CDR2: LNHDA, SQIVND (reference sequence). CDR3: CASTIKGGSSQVIQYF. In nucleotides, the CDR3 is TGTGCCAGTACCATCAAGGGCGGGTCCAGCCAAGTCATTCAGTACTTC.

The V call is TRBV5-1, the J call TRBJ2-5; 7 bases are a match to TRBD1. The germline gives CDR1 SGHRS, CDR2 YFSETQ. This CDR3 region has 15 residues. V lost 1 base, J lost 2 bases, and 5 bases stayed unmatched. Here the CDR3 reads CASSLRPGGQETQYF. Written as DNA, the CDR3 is TGCGCCAGCAGCTTGAGGCCAGGGGGTCAAGAGACCCAGTACTTC. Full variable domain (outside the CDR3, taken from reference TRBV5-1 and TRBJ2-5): KAGVTQTPRYLIKTRGQQVTLSCSPISGHRSVSWYQQTPGQGLQFLFEYFSETQRNKGNFPGRFSGRQFSNSRSEMNVSTLELGDSALYLCASSLRPGGQETQYFGPGTRLLVL.

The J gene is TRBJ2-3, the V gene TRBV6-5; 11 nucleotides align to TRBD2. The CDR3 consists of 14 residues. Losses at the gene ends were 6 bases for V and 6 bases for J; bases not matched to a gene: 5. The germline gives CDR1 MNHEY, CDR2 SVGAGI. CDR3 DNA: TGTGCCAGCAGGCTAGCGGGAGGAGGGGATACGCAGTATTTT. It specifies CASRLAGGGDTQYF.

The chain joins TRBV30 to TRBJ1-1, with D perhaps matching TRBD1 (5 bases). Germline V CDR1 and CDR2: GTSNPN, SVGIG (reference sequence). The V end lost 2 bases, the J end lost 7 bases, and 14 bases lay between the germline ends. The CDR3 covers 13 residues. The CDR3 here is CAWSNVVRGEAFF. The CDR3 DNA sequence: TGTGCCTGGAGTAATGTAGTAAGGGGTGAAGCTTTCTTT.